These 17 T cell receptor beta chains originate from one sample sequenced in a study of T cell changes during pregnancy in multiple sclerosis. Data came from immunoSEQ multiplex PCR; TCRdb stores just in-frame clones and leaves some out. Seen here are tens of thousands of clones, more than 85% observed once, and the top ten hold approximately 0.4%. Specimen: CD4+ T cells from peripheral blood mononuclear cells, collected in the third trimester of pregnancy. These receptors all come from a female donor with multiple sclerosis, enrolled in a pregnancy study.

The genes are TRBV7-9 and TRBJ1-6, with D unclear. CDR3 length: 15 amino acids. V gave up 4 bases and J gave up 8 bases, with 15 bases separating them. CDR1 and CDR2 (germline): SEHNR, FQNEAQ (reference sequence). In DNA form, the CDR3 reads TGTGCCAGCAGCTCTCAGAGGGTGGTGGATTCACCCCTCCACTTT. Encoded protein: CASSSQRVVDSPLHF.

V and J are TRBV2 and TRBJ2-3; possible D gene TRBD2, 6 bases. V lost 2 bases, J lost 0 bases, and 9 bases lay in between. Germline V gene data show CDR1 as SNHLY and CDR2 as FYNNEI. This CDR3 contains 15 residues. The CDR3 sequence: CASSEFRGSTDTQYF. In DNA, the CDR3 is TGTGCCAGCAGTGAATTTCGGGGGAGCACAGATACGCAGTATTTT.

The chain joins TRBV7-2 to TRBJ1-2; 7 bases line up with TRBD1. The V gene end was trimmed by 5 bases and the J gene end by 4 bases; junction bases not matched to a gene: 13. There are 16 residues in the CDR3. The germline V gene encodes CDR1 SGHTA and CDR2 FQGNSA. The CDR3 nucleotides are TGTGCCAGCAGCGTCAACACAGGGGTGGGAGGCTATGGCTACACCTTC. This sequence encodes CASSVNTGVGGYGYTF.

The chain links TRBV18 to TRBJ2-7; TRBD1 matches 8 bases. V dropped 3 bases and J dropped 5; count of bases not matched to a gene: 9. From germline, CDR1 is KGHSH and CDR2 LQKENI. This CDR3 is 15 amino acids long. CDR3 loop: CASSPPDRVAHEQYF. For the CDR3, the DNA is TGTGCCAGCTCACCCCCGGACAGGGTTGCCCACGAGCAGTACTTC.

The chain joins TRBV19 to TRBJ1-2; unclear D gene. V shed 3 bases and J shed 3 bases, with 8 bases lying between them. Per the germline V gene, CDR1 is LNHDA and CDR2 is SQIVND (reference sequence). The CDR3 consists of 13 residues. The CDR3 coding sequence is TGTGCCAGTAGTATGGGGAGGGACTATGGCTACACCTTC. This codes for CASSMGRDYGYTF.

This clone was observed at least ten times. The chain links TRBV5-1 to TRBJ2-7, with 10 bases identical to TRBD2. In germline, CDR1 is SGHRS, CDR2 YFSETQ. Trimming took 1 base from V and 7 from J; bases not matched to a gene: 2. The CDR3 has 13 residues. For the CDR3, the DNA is TGCGCCAGCAGCTTGATAGCGGGAGGTGAGCAGTACTTC. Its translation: CASSLIAGGEQYF.

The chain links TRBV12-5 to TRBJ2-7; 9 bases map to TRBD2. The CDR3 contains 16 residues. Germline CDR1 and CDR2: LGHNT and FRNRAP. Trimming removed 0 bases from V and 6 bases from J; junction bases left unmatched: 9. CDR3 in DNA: TGTGCTAGTGGTTTGGTGCTTAGCGGGGGAGCCGGCGAGCAGTACTTC. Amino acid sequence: CASGLVLSGGAGEQYF.

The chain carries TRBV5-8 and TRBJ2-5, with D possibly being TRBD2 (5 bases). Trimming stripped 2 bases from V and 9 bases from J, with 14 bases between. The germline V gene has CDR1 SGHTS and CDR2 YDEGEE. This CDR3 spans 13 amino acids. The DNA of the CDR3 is TGTGCCAGCAGCTTTGGGGAGCCCACCGCCCAGTACTTC. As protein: CASSFGEPTAQYF.

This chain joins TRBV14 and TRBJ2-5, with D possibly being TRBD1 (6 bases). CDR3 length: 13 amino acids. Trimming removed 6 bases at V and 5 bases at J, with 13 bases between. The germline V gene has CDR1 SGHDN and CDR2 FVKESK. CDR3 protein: CASRPTGLETQYF. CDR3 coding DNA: TGTGCCAGCAGACCTACAGGGTTGGAGACCCAGTACTTC.

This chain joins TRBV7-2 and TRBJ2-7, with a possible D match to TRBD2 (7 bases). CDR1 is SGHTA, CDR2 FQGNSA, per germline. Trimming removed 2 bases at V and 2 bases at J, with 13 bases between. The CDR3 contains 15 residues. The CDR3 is CASSLFGRDTYEQYF. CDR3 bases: TGTGCCAGCAGCTTATTTGGGAGGGACACCTACGAGCAGTACTTC.

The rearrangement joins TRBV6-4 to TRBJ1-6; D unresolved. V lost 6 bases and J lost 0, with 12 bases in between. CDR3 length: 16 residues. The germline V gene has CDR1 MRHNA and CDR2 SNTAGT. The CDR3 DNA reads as TGTGCCAGCAGAGACCGACTGAGCTCCTATAATTCACCCCTCCACTTT. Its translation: CASRDRLSSYNSPLHF.

The CDR3 DNA reads TGTGCCAGCAGCAAACAGGGGGTCCCTGAAGCTTTCTTT. Its translation is CASSKQGVPEAFF. The V call is TRBV14, the J call TRBJ1-1; 8 positions agree with TRBD1. With 5 bases clipped from V and 6 bases from J, the junction kept 5 bases outside the gene matches. Germline V CDR1 and CDR2: SGHDN, FVKESK. There are 13 residues in the CDR3.

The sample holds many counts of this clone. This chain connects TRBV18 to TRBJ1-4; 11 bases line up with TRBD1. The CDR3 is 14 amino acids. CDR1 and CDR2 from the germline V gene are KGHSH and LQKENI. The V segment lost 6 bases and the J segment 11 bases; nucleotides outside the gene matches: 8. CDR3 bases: TGTGCCAGCTCGACCGGGACAGGGGGACAGAAACTGTTTTTT. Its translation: CASSTGTGGQKLFF.

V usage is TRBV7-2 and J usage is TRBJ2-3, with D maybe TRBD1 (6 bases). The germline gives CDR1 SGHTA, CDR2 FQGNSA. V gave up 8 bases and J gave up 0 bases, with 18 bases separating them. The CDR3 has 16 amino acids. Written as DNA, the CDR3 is TGTGCCAGCGCTCCGAGGGCAGGGGTCAGCACAGATACGCAGTATTTT. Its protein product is CASAPRAGVSTDTQYF.

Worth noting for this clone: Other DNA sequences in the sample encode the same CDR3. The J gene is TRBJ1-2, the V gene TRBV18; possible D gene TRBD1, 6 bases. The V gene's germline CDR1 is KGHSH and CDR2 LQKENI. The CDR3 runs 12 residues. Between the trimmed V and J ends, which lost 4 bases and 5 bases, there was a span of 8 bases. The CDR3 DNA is TGTGCCAGCTCACAGGACAGTTATGGCTACACCTTC. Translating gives CASSQDSYGYTF.

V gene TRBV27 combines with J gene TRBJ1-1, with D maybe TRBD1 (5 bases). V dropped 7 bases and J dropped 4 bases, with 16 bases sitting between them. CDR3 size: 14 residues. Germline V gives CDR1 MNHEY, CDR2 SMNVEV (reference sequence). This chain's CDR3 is CASTAPGWGTEAFF. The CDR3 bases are TGTGCCAGCACCGCCCCAGGGTGGGGCACTGAAGCTTTCTTT.

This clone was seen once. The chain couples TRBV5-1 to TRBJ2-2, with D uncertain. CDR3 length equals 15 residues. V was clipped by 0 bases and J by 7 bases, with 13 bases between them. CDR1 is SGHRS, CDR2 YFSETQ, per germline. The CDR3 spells CASSLATPGDGELFF. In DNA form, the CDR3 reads TGCGCCAGCAGCTTGGCGACGCCAGGTGACGGGGAGCTGTTTTTT. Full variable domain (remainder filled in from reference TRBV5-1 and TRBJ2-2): KAGVTQTPRYLIKTRGQQVTLSCSPISGHRSVSWYQQTPGQGLQFLFEYFSETQRNKGNFPGRFSGRQFSNSRSEMNVSTLELGDSALYLCASSLATPGDGELFFGEGSRLTVL.